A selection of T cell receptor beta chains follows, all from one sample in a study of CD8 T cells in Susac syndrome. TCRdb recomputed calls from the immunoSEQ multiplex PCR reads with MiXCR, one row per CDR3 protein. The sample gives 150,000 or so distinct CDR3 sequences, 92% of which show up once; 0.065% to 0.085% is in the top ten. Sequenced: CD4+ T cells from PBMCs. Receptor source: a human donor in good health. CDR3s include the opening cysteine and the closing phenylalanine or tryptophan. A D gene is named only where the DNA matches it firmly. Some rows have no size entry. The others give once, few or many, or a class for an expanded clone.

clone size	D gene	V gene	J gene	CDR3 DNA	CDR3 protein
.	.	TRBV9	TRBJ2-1	TGTGCCAGCAGCCCCGCTGCCTCCACAGGAGCCTACAATGAGCAGTTCTTC	CASSPAASTGAYNEQFF
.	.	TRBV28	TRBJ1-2	TGTGCCAGCAGATCTAATCAGGCCTCCTATGGCTACACCTTC	CASRSNQASYGYTF
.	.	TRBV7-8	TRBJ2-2	TGTGCCAGCAGCGCGACTAGGGCGCCCGGGGAGCTGTTTTTT	CASSATRAPGELFF
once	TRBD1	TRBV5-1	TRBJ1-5	TGCGCCAGCAGCCCGACAGGGATCAATCAGCCCCAGCATTTT	CASSPTGINQPQHF
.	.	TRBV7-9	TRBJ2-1	TGTGCCAGCAGCCCCACCGGGACCCTGAACGCTGAGCAGTTCTTC	CASSPTGTLNAEQFF
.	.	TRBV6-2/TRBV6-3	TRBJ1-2	TGTGCCAGCAGTTACCCCATTGGCCGGGGCTATGGCTACACCTTC	CASSYPIGRGYGYTF
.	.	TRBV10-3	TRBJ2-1	TGTGCCATCAGGGAAGGACCCAATGAGCAGTTCTTC	CAIREGPNEQFF
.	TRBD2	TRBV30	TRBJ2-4	TGTGCCTGCTCGGGGGGGCGTCGGGCCAAAAACATTCAGTACTTC	CACSGGRRAKNIQYF
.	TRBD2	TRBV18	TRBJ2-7	TGTGCCAGCTCATCAGGGACTAGCTCCTACGAGCAGTACTTC	CASSSGTSSYEQYF
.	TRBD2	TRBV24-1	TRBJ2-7	TGTGCCACCAGTGATTTTTCCAGCGGGAGGTACGAGCAGTACTTC	CATSDFSSGRYEQYF
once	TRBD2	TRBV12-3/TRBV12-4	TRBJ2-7	TGTGCCAGCAGTTTTTCCACTAGCGGGACGGGCGAGCAGTACTTC	CASSFSTSGTGEQYF
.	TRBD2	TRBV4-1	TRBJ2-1	TGCGCCAGCAGCCGATCCGGGGGGGCCGCCAATGAGCAGTTCTTC	CASSRSGGAANEQFF
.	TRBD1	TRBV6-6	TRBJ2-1	TGTGCCAGCTTAAAGGACAGGGGGCGGGACAATGAGCAGTTCTTC	CASLKDRGRDNEQFF
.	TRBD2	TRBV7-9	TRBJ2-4	TGTGCCAGCAGCTTCGGACCCCGGGGGGGGGCCAAAAACATTCAGTACTTC	CASSFGPRGGAKNIQYF
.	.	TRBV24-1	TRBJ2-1	TGTGCCACCAGTGACCCGGGGGCCTCGAATGAGCAGTTCTTC	CATSDPGASNEQFF
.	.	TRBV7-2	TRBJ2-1	TGTGCCAGCAGCTTAGCTCGTTCTAAGCAGTTCTTC	CASSLARSKQFF
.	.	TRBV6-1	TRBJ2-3	TGTGCCAGCAGTCCCCGCAGGGTTAACACAGATACGCAGTATTTT	CASSPRRVNTDTQYF
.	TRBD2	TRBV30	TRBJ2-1	TGTGCCTGGAGTCGCCTAGCGGGCTACAATGAGCAGTTCTTC	CAWSRLAGYNEQFF
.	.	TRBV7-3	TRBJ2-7	TGTGCCAGCAGCTTAAAGCCGGGAGTGCAGTACTTC	CASSLKPGVQYF
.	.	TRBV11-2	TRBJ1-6	TGTGCCAGCAGCTCCCTGCTGGATTCACCCCTCCACTTT	CASSSLLDSPLHF